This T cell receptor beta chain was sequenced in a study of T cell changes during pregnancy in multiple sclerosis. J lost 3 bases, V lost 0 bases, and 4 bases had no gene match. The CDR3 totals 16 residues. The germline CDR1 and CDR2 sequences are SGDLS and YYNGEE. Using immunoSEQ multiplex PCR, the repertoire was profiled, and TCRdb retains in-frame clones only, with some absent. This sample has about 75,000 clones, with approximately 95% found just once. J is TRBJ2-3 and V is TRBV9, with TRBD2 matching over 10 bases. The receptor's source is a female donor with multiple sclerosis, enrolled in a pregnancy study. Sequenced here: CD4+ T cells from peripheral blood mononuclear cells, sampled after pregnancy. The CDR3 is CASSVAAGGPTDTQYF. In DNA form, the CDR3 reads TGTGCCAGCAGCGTAGCAGCGGGAGGGCCGACAGATACGCAGTATTTT.